A single sample gave rise to the 2 T cell receptor beta chains below, sequenced in a study of beta chain features in type 1 diabetes. TCRB transcripts that were expressed got sequenced, as all of the isolated RNA had been reverse transcribed. Profiled with immunoSEQ multiplex PCR; TCRdb holds only in-frame clones, not every one. Altogether a few hundred thousand clones are present, 14% being singletons, with the ten largest covering roughly 0.035%. Sequenced sample: naive CD4+ T cells from blood. These TCRs come from a man aged 25 to 40 in good health.

This sequence joins TRBV5-1 and TRBJ2-5; the D is unclear. V was clipped by 3 bases and J by 0 bases, with 9 bases between them. Germline values: CDR1 SGHRS, CDR2 YFSETQ. The CDR3 loop spans 14 amino acids. The CDR3 protein is CASSSHRYQETQYF. For the CDR3, the DNA is TGCGCCAGCAGCTCCCACCGGTACCAAGAGACCCAGTACTTC.

This clone was counted only a few times. Different DNA sequences within this sample yield the same CDR3. This chain joins TRBV30 and TRBJ2-5, with D perhaps matching TRBD2 (5 bases). V was pared by 2 bases and J by 1 base, with 5 bases between. This CDR3 contains 12 residues. Looked up from germline, CDR1 is GTSNPN and CDR2 is SVGIG (reference sequence). The CDR3 nucleotides read TGTGCCTGGAGTCGGGGCCAAGAGACCCAGTACTTC. This codes for CAWSRGQETQYF.